A single TCR beta chain is shown here with its context. This clonotype was found a few times. No cognate antigen has been identified for it. Nothing much larger sits one base from this clone, and base qualities are not available. V and J lose 5 bases and 0 bases, and a span of 12 bases separates them. From the germline V gene, CDR1 is SGHRS and CDR2 is YFSETQ. The CDR3 starts with the cysteine, ends with the phenylalanine, and has 15 residues. The read is trimmed to its CDR3 DNA, 45 bases read in frame from base 1. Receptor libraries were prepared by RT-PCR. The data were produced on an Illumina HiSeq 2500. TCRdb reprocessing: public reads trimmed at Q25 with fastp, clones called with MiXCR, in-frame beta chains kept. Each CDR3 protein gets just one entry, which takes the most common genes and DNA from the rows behind it. Recorded for this sample are about 530,000 distinct CDR3 sequences; over 9.5% of them occurred a single time. The top ten constitute around 9.6% of the sample.

The sample is drawn from a study of response to subunit inactivated influenza vaccine (dated by TCRdb to the late 2010s). For the wider study: The study used deep quantitative T cell receptor repertoire profiling to track responses to a trivalent subunit inactivated influenza vaccine.

The research as a whole found: According to the authors, only a limited number of new T cells may be recruited by each seasonal influenza vaccination.

The V gene is TRBV5-1 and the J gene is TRBJ1-3; no D gene is confidently identified. Sample: PBMCs from blood, taken on the day of vaccination. The receptor was derived from a man aged 50 or older who received an inactivated influenza vaccine. Donor details come from another sample of the same person, matched by shared clones. The CDR3 here reads CASSSDGGSGNTIYF. The sequenced DNA: TGCGCCAGCAGTTCCGACGGAGGCTCTGGAAACACCATATATTTT.